This T cell receptor beta chain derives from a study of cytomegalovirus exposure and HLA in healthy donors. Researchers ran the PCR with 60 Vbeta and 13 Jbeta primers. Clones were sequenced by immunoSEQ multiplex PCR, and TCRdb holds only the in-frame ones, with some missing. The data show approximately 180,000 clones, around 80% seen once. A remark on this clone: No antigen is known for it.

Germline CDR1 reads SGHTA; CDR2 reads FQGNSA. With V trimmed by 2 bases and J by 4 bases, 6 bases remained unmatched. CDR3 length equals 16 residues. Overall study findings and caveats: The study recorded 150 to 200 TCR beta chains that were cytomegalovirus-associated.

The sample was PBMCs. This chain links TRBV7-2 with TRBJ1-5, with TRBD1 matching 9 bases. The TCR comes from a woman aged 40 to 50 in good health and CMV-seronegative. The CDR3, as DNA: TGTGCCAGCAGCTTACGGCTTGGGACAGGGAATCAGCCCCAGCATTTT. Protein sequence: CASSLRLGTGNQPQHF. Combining the CDR3 with reference TRBV7-2 and TRBJ1-5 gives the whole variable domain GAGVSQSPSNKVTEKGKDVELRCDPISGHTALYWYRQSLGQGLEFLIYFQGNSAPDKSGLPSDRFSAERTGGSVSTLTIQRTQQEDSAVYLCASSLRLGTGNQPQHFGDGTRLSIL.